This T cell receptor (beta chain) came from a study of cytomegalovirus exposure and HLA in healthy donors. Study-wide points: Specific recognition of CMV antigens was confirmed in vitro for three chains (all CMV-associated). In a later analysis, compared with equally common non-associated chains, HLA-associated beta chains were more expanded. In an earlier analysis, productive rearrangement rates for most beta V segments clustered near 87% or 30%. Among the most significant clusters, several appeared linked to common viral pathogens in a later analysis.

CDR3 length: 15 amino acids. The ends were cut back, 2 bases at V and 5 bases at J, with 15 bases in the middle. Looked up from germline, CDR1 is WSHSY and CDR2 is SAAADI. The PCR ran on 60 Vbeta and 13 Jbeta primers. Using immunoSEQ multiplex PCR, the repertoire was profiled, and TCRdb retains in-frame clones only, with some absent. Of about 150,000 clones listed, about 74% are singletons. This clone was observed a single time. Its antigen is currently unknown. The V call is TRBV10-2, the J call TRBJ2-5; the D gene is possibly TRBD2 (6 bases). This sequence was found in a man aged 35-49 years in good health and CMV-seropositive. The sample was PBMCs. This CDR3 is CASSEDESGFETQYF. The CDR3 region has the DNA TGCGCCAGCAGTGAGGACGAGAGCGGGTTCGAGACCCAGTACTTC.